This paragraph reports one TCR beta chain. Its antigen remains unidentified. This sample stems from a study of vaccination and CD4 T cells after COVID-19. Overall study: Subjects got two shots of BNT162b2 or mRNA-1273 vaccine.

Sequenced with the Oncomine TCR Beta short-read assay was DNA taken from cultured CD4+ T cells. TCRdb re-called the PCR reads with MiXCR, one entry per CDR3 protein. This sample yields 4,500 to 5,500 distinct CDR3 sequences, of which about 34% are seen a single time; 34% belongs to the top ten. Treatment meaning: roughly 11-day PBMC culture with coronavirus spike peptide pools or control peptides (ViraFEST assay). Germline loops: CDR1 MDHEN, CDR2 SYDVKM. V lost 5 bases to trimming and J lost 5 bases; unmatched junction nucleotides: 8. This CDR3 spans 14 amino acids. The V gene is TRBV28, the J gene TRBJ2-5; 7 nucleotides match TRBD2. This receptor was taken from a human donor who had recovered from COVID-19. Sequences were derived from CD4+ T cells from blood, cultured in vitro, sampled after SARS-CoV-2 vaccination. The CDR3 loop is CASSPGGIRETQYF. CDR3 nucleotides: TGTGCCAGCAGTCCCGGGGGGATCAGGGAGACCCAGTACTTC.